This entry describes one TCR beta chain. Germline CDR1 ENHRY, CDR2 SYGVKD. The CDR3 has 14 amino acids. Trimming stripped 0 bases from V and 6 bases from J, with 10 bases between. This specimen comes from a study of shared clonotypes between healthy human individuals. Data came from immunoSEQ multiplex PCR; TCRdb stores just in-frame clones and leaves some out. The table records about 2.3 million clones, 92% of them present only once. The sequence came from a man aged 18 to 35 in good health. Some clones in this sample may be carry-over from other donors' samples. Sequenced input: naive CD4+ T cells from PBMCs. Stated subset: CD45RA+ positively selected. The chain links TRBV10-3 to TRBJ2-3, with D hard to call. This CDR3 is CAISESSRKDTQYF. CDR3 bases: TGTGCCATCAGTGAGTCGTCTCGGAAGGATACGCAGTATTTT.